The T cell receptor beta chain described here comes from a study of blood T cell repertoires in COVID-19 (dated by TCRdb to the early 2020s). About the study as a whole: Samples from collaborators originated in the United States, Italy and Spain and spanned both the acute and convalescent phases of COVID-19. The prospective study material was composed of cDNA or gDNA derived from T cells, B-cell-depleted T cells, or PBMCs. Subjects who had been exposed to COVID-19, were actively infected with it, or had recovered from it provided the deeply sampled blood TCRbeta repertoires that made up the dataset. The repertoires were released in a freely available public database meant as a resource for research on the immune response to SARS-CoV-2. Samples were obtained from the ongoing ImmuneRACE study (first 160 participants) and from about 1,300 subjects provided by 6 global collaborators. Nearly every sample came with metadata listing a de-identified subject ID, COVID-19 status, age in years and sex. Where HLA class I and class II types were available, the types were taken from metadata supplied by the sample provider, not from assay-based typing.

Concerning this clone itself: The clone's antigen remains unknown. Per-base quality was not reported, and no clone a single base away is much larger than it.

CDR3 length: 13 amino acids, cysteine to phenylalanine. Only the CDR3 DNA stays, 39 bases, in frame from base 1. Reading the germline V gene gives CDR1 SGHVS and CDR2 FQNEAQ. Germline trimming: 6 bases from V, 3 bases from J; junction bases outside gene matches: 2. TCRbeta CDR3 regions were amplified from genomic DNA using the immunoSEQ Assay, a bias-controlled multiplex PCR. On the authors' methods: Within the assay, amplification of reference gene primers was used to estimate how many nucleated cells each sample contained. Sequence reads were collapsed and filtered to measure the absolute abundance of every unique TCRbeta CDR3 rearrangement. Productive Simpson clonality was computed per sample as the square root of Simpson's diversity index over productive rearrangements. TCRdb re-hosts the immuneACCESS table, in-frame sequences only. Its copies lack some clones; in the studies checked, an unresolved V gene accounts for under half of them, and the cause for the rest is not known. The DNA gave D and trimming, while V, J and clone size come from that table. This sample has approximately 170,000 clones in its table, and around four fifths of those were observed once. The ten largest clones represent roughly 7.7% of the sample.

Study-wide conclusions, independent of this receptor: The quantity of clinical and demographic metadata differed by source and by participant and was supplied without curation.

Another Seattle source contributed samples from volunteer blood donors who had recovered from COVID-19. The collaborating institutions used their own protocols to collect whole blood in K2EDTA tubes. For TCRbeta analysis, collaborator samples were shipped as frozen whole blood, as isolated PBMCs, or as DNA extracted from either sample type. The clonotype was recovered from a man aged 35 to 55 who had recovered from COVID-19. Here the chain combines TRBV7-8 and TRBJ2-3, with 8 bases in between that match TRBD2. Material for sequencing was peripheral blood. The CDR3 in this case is CASSREGTDTQYF. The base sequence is TGTGCCAGCAGTCGGGAGGGAACAGATACGCAGTATTTT.